This TCR beta chain was captured in a study of blood T cell repertoires in COVID-19. Study details: COVID-19 samples from acute and convalescent phases originated in the United States, Italy and Spain. T cells, B-cell-depleted T cells, or PBMCs supplied cDNA or gDNA.

Original analysis: The assay estimated nucleated cells by amplifying reference gene primers. The repertoire was sequenced with immunoSEQ multiplex PCR; TCRdb's copy has only in-frame clones and lacks some. V and J calls and clone size are as listed in that table; D and trimming were resolved from the DNA. The sample lists tens of thousands of clones; roughly 90% were seen once. The CDR3 has 15 amino acids. Germline V gene lookup returns CDR1 GTSNPN and CDR2 SVGIG (reference sequence). The V and J ends lost 0 bases and 7 bases respectively, with 15 bases between them. In its sample, this clone was seen a few times.

The sequence was collected from a woman in her forties or fifties with acute or convalescent COVID-19. The material sequenced was peripheral blood. The chain has TRBV30 and TRBJ1-4; D call uncertain. The CDR3 loop reads CAWSVLPGTGEKLFF. CDR3 in DNA: TGTGCCTGGAGTGTACTTCCGGGAACGGGTGAAAAACTGTTTTTT.